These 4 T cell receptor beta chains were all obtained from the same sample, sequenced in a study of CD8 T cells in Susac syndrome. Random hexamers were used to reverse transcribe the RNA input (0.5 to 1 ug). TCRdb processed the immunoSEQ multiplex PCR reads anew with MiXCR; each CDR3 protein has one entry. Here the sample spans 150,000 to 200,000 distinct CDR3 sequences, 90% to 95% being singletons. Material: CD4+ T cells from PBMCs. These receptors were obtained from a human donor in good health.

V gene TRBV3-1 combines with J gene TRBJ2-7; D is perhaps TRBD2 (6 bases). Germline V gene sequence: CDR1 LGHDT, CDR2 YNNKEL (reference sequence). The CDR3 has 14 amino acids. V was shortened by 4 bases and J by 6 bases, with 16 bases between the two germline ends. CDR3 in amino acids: CASSPSAGSGEQYF. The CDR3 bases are TGTGCCAGCAGCCCGTCGGCGGGTAGCGGCGAGCAGTACTTC.

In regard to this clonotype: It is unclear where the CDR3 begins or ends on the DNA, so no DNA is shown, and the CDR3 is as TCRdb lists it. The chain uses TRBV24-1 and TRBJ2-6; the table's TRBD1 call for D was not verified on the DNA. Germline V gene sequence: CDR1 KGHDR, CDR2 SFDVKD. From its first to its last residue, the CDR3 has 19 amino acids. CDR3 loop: CATSDGGTFGNGVANVLTF.

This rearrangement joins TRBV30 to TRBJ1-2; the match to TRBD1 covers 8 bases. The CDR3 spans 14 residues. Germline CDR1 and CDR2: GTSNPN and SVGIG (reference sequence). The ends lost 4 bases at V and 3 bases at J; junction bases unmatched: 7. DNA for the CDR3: TGTGCCTGGAACCCCCCAGGGGGCTACTATGGCTACACCTTC. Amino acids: CAWNPPGGYYGYTF.

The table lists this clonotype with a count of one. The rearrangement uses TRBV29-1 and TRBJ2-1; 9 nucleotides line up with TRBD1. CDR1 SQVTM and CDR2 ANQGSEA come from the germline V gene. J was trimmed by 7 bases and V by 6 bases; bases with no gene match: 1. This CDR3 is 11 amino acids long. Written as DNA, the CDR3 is TGCAGCGTAGGACAGGGGAATGAGCAGTTCTTC. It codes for CSVGQGNEQFF.